The clone carrying this T cell receptor (beta chain) was found once. The target antigen is unknown. The data originate from a study of cytomegalovirus exposure and HLA in healthy donors. Study summary: In a previous analysis, 117 million unique TCR beta sequences were found from 170 million or so T cells. General study findings and limits: Several V segments, TRBV6-2 and TRBV6-3 among them, could not be told apart and were dropped.

The PCR made use of 60 Vbeta and 13 Jbeta primers. TCRdb's table, derived via immunoSEQ multiplex PCR, lists solely in-frame clones and lacks some. There are some 80,000 clones in the sample; approximately 66% occur only once, and roughly 4% lies in the top ten. The germline V gene encodes CDR1 SNHLY and CDR2 FYNNEI. The CDR3 covers 11 residues. Trimming took off 8 bases at V and 7 bases at J, with 11 bases between the two ends. This clonotype originated in a male donor in good health and CMV-seropositive. This chain links TRBV2 with TRBJ1-2; no reliable D call. Source material: PBMCs. DNA of the CDR3: TGTGCCAGCGGGCAGTTTTCTGGCTACACCTTC. Translating gives CASGQFSGYTF.